Below, one TCR beta chain is given with its context. Its antigen is not yet known. No base quality values were provided; no much bigger clone lies one nucleotide off. The record originates from a study of blood T cell repertoires in COVID-19 (dated by TCRdb to the early 2020s). About the full investigation: Samples covering the acute and convalescent phases of COVID-19 were provided by collaborators in the United States, Italy and Spain. The prospective study material was composed of cDNA or gDNA derived from T cells, B-cell-depleted T cells, or PBMCs. The dataset comprised deeply sampled blood TCRbeta repertoires from subjects exposed to, actively infected with, or recovered from COVID-19. The repertoires were released in a freely available public database meant as a resource for research on the immune response to SARS-CoV-2. Samples came from the ongoing ImmuneRACE study (first 160 participants) plus 1,254 subjects from 6 global collaborators. Nearly every sample came with metadata listing a de-identified subject ID, COVID-19 status, age in years and sex. Where available, HLA class I and class II types were obtained from metadata supplied by the sample provider rather than from assay-based typing. General study outcomes and caveats: The amount of clinical and demographic metadata varied by source and participant and was provided uncurated.

The germline V gene sets CDR1 to SNHLY and CDR2 to FYNNEI. The CDR3 has 15 amino acids, counting the end cysteine and phenylalanine. Only CDR3 DNA is held: 45 bases, read in frame from base 1. V is cut back by 2 bases and J by 4 bases, with 8 bases in the junction unmatched. Collaborating institutions collected whole blood in K2EDTA tubes following their own protocols. For TCRbeta analysis, collaborators shipped samples in one of three forms: frozen whole blood, isolated PBMCs, or DNA extracted from either of those sample types. The immunoSEQ Assay, a bias-controlled multiplex PCR, was used to amplify TCRbeta CDR3 regions from genomic DNA. The source study handled its data this way. Nucleated cell counts per sample were estimated from amplification of reference gene primers within the assay. To quantify the absolute abundance of each unique TCRbeta CDR3 rearrangement, sequence reads were collapsed and filtered. For each sample, productive Simpson clonality was calculated as the square root of Simpson's diversity index across productive rearrangements. The table comes from immuneACCESS by way of TCRdb, which keeps in-frame sequences with V and J called. Part of the clones is missing from these tables; in studies checked, under half for an unresolved V gene and the rest for unknown reasons. V, J and clone size are taken as reported in that table, and D and trimming were inferred from the DNA itself. Across this sample there are about 400,000 clones, with around 92% seen only once. The biggest ten clones account for over 1% of the sample.

In this chain, TRBV2 is recombined with TRBJ2-7; TRBD1 matches 7 bases in the middle. The sequencing input was peripheral blood. The source of this sequence is a man aged 40-49 years with acute or convalescent COVID-19. The CDR3 reads as follows: CASSELGQSLYEQYF. Here is the DNA: TGTGCCAGCAGTGAACTGGGACAGTCTTTATACGAGCAGTACTTC.